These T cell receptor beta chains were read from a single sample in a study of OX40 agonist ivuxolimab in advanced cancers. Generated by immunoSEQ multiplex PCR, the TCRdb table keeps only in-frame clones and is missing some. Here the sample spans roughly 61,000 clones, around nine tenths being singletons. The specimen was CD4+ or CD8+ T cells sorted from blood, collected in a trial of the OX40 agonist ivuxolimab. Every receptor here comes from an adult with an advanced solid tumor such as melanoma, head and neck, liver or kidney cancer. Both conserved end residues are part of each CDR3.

CASSLALSPGRISYEQYF,TRBJ2-7,18,TRBV7-8
CASSLGTITDTQYF,TRBJ2-3,14,TRBV5-1
CASSRTGGTDTQYF,TRBJ2-3,14,TRBV4-3
CASSMPSRERATGYTF,TRBJ1-2,16,TRBV19
CASRGQGSSQYF,TRBJ2-5,12,TRBV5-4
CASSPAAGSYNEQFF,TRBJ2-1,15,TRBV5-1
CASKVTGFSYEQYF,TRBJ2-7,14,TRBV28
CASSVRQDYGYTF,TRBJ1-2,13,TRBV6-1
CASSLGAQGEYGYTF,TRBJ1-2,15,TRBV7-8
CASSYKRANYGYTF,TRBJ1-2,14,TRBV6-5
CASSQTPELPLHF,TRBJ1-6,13,TRBV14
CASSPSAIEQFF,TRBJ2-1,12,TRBV19